The source of this T cell receptor beta chain is a study of T-cell reconstitution after alpha-beta-depleted transplantation in children. Unique molecular identifiers were used in preparing the TCRbeta library. MiXCR, applied by TCRdb to the PCR reads, yields one record per CDR3 protein. The top ten hold roughly 15% of the sample, which has some 550,000 distinct CDR3 sequences, about 21% seen once. This clonotype has only a few counts. CDR1 is DFQATT, CDR2 SNEGSKA, per germline (reference sequence). V was pared by 3 bases and J by 6 bases, with 4 bases of the junction left unmatched. CDR3 size: 14 residues.

V is TRBV20-1 and J is TRBJ2-2; 10 positions match TRBD2. The source was PBMCs, mostly from graft donor cells, collected 360 days after TCRalphabeta/CD19-depleted stem cell transplant. The source of this sequence is a boy in the first two years of life who had a stem cell transplant for acute myeloid leukemia, so the T cells may come from the graft donor. The CDR3 nucleotides read TGCAGTGCTAGGCAGCGGGGGGGAGCCGGGGAGCTGTTTTTT. Its protein is CSARQRGGAGELFF.